These 26 T cell receptor beta chains were sequenced from one sample in a study of CD8 T cells in ankylosing spondylitis. Study outcomes and limitations: Blood of patients with ankylosing spondylitis appeared to be characterized by a TCR beta motif of eight highly homologous variants.

These receptors have no identified antigens. In TCRdb, the 5' RACE reads were re-called with MiXCR into one record per CDR3 protein. Of around 890,000 distinct CDR3 sequences detected, about 12% appear once; the ten largest clones hold approximately 0.5%. The sequencing sample was made of blood, either unsorted or a sorted T cell fraction (not recorded which). The origin of the receptors is a male donor with ankylosing spondylitis.

V gene TRBV20-1 combines with J gene TRBJ2-6; D may be TRBD1 (7 bases). Looked up from germline, CDR1 is DFQATT and CDR2 is SNEGSKA (reference sequence). The V gene lost 2 bases and the J gene lost 2 bases, with 13 bases spanning the gap. This CDR3 has 16 residues. The CDR3 is CSARLRGAPGANVLTF. In nucleotides, the CDR3 is TGCAGTGCTAGACTCAGGGGGGCTCCTGGGGCCAACGTCCTGACTTTC.

In its sample, this clonotype was seen many times. This chain connects TRBV20-1 to TRBJ1-4; D unclear. V was cut by 0 bases and J by 8 bases, with 7 bases left in between. The CDR3 has 12 residues. The germline V gene encodes CDR1 DFQATT and CDR2 SNEGSKA (reference sequence). The CDR3 loop reads CSARDRSEKLFF. In nucleotides, the CDR3 is TGCAGTGCTAGAGACAGGTCGGAAAAACTGTTTTTT.

This chain connects TRBV6-6 to TRBJ2-7; D remains unclear. The CDR3 spans 11 residues. V was cut by 7 bases and J by 3 bases, with 7 bases left in between. Germline CDR1 MNHNY, CDR2 SVGAGI (reference sequence). The CDR3 DNA follows: TGTGCCAGCAAGCGCGGCTACGAGCAGTACTTC. Its protein product is CASKRGYEQYF.

This rearrangement joins TRBV20-1 to TRBJ1-5; 7 bases map to TRBD1. Germline V gene sequence: CDR1 DFQATT, CDR2 SNEGSKA (reference sequence). The CDR3 runs 16 residues. V lost 3 bases, J lost 2 bases, and 10 bases stayed unmatched. The CDR3 bases are TGCAGTGCTAGTAGGTCCCGAGACAGGGGCAATCAGCCCCAGCATTTT. Translated, it gives CSASRSRDRGNQPQHF.

This clonotype was counted at least ten times. J is TRBJ2-3 and V is TRBV30, with D uncertain. CDR3 length equals 13 residues. Trimming stripped 4 bases from V and 4 bases from J, with 12 bases between. CDR1 GTSNPN and CDR2 SVGIG come from the germline V gene (reference sequence). The CDR3 protein is CAWTGVSADTQYF. Written as DNA, the CDR3 is TGTGCCTGGACCGGAGTTTCAGCAGATACGCAGTATTTT.

This clonotype has just a few counts. The chain links TRBV5-1 to TRBJ2-1; D call uncertain. This CDR3 comprises 14 residues. Germline CDR1 and CDR2: SGHRS and YFSETQ. V gave up 1 base and J gave up 8 bases, with 13 bases separating them. The CDR3 reads CASSLRVQGDEQFF. The CDR3 bases are TGCGCCAGCAGCTTGAGGGTCCAAGGCGATGAGCAGTTCTTC.

This clonotype occurred a few times. V is TRBV18 and J is TRBJ1-3; the D is unclear. V was shortened by 3 bases and J by 4 bases, with 19 bases between the two germline ends. The CDR3 extends over 17 amino acids. Germline-derived CDR1 and CDR2 are KGHSH and LQKENI. CDR3 sequence: CASSPNTRQGRGNTIYF. Written as DNA, the CDR3 is TGTGCCAGCTCACCGAACACTAGACAAGGACGAGGAAACACCATATATTTT.

Only a few counts were recorded for this clonotype. V and J are TRBV10-3 and TRBJ2-1; 10 nucleotides agree with TRBD2. The CDR3 runs 15 residues. Trimming at V came to 4 bases and at J to 7 bases, leaving 7 bases not matched to a gene. The germline V gene encodes CDR1 ENHRY and CDR2 SYGVKD. CDR3 sequence (DNA): TGTGCCATCAGTGTTAGAGCGGGGGGGCAAAATGAGCAGTTCTTC. Translated, it gives CAISVRAGGQNEQFF.

This clonotype was seen a handful of times. The chain recombines TRBV6-1 with TRBJ2-3; D unclear. The germline V and J ends were trimmed by 6 bases and 3 bases, with 13 bases remaining between them. The CDR3 totals 14 residues. CDR1 and CDR2 from the germline V gene are MNHNS and SASEGT. The CDR3 nucleotides are TGTGCCAGCAGGAAAGACTTCGGGACAGATACGCAGTATTTT. This translates into CASRKDFGTDTQYF.

The V gene is TRBV20-1, the J gene TRBJ2-7; the match to TRBD2 covers 8 bases. The CDR3 consists of 15 residues. Germline CDR1 DFQATT, CDR2 SNEGSKA (reference sequence). The J segment lost 4 bases and the V segment lost 5 bases, leaving 13 bases of the junction unmatched. CDR3 DNA sequence: TGCAGTGCTCCCCGAACTAGCGGAGCGACTTACGAGCAGTACTTC. As protein: CSAPRTSGATYEQYF.

This clonotype has ten or more counts. The V call is TRBV5-1, the J call TRBJ2-7; possibly TRBD1 for D (7 bases). CDR1 and CDR2 from the germline V gene are SGHRS and YFSETQ. This CDR3 has 13 amino acids. The CDR3 here is CASRGTEIYEQYF. The CDR3 DNA reads TGCGCTTCGCGCGGGACAGAGATCTACGAGCAGTACTTC.

This clonotype has only a few counts. The chain uses TRBV29-1 and TRBJ1-1, with 7 positions matching TRBD1. The CDR3 is made up of 14 amino acids. The V segment lost 5 bases and the J segment 6 bases; nucleotides outside the gene matches: 12. The V gene's germline CDR1 is SQVTM and CDR2 ANQGSEA. The CDR3 coding sequence is TGCAGCGTTTGGGTCCAGGGGGGGACTCCTGAAGCTTTCTTT. This codes for CSVWVQGGTPEAFF.

This clonotype was counted many times. This chain uses TRBV7-2 with TRBJ2-7, with D tentatively TRBD1 or TRBD2 (5 bases each). Germline V gene lookup returns CDR1 SGHTA and CDR2 FQGNSA. The V gene lost 0 bases and the J gene lost 7 bases, with 10 bases spanning the gap. This CDR3 has 13 amino acids. DNA for the CDR3: TGTGCCAGCAGCTTAGCGTGGGACGGGGAGCAGTACTTC. Translation: CASSLAWDGEQYF.

The chain recombines TRBV12-3 or TRBV12-4 with TRBJ2-5; D might be TRBD2 (6 bases). V was shortened by 6 bases and J by 4 bases, with 18 bases between the two germline ends. The CDR3 contains 15 residues. The CDR3 DNA follows: TGTGCCAGCAGGAAGAGCTCCCGGGACTCAGAGACCCAGTACTTC. As protein: CASRKSSRDSETQYF.

The CDR3 spells CASSSLDRVTGQPQHF. The DNA of the CDR3 is TGTGCCAGCAGTTCCTTGGACAGGGTCACTGGTCAGCCCCAGCATTTT. The chain couples TRBV27 to TRBJ1-5; 8 bases map to TRBD1. Germline CDR1 MNHEY, CDR2 SMNVEV (reference sequence). V lost 4 bases and J lost 6; bases outside the gene matches: 11. This CDR3 is 16 amino acids long.

A few counts support this clonotype. The chain has TRBV20-1 and TRBJ2-1; D uncertain. This CDR3 contains 13 residues. Germline V lookup: CDR1 DFQATT, CDR2 SNEGSKA (reference sequence). With 0 bases removed from V and 6 bases from J, the gap between germline ends came to 9 bases. CDR3 sequence reads: CSARDGFGNEQFF. The CDR3 DNA follows: TGCAGTGCTAGAGATGGCTTTGGCAATGAGCAGTTCTTC.

This clonotype was counted only a few times. J is TRBJ1-5 and V is TRBV6-5, with 7 bases matching TRBD1. The CDR3 runs to 15 residues. Germline V CDR1 and CDR2: MNHEY, SVGAGI. V shed 2 bases, J shed 3 bases, and the junction held 4 bases outside the gene matches. The CDR3, as DNA: TGTGCCAGCAGTTACCGGACAGGAGACAATCAGCCCCAGCATTTT. This gives the protein CASSYRTGDNQPQHF.

The chain couples TRBV4-3 to TRBJ2-7, with a tentative D call TRBD1 (6 bases). V gave up 3 bases and J gave up 2 bases, with 11 bases separating them. Germline lookup yields CDR1 LGHNA and CDR2 YSLEER. This CDR3 is 14 amino acids long. DNA for the CDR3: TGCGCCAGCAGCCAGGTGACAGGAGCCTACGAGCAGTACTTC. This encodes CASSQVTGAYEQYF.

This clonotype was seen repeatedly, ten times or more. This chain links TRBV7-8 with TRBJ2-1; unclear D gene. The V gene lost 4 bases and the J gene lost 2 bases, with 9 bases spanning the gap. The CDR3 runs 14 residues. The germline gives CDR1 SGHVS, CDR2 FQNEAQ. CDR3 protein: CASSYRDTYNEQFF. The CDR3 DNA is TGTGCCAGCAGCTACAGAGATACCTACAATGAGCAGTTCTTC.

This clonotype has just a few counts. The V call is TRBV28, the J call TRBJ1-6; possibly TRBD1 for D (5 bases). This CDR3 region has 15 residues. Per germline, CDR1 MDHEN and CDR2 SYDVKM. V lost 3 bases, J lost 9 bases, and 15 bases lay in between. The CDR3 sequence: CASSLGQGVVSPLHF. The CDR3 DNA sequence: TGTGCCAGCAGTTTGGGCCAGGGTGTCGTTTCACCCCTCCACTTT.

Only a few counts were recorded for this clonotype. The chain uses TRBV6-2 or TRBV6-3 and TRBJ2-7; 9 nucleotides match TRBD2. This CDR3 has 15 residues. Losses at the gene ends were 5 bases for V and 3 bases for J; bases not matched to a gene: 8. Germline-derived CDR1 and CDR2 are MNHEY and SVGEGT. The CDR3 bases are TGTGCCAGCAGTATCGGACTAGCGCTACGCTACGAGCAGTACTTC. It is translated as CASSIGLALRYEQYF.

The table lists this clonotype with many counts. This chain uses TRBV29-1 with TRBJ1-4, with D perhaps TRBD1 (5 bases). V dropped 6 bases and J dropped 8 bases, with 16 bases sitting between them. The CDR3 loop spans 13 amino acids. The germline V gene encodes CDR1 SQVTM and CDR2 ANQGSEA. CDR3 region: CSVLRWGTEKLFF. CDR3 nucleotide sequence: TGCAGCGTCTTAAGGTGGGGGACGGAAAAACTGTTTTTT.

There are many counts of this clonotype. V usage is TRBV18 and J usage is TRBJ2-7; unclear D gene. V lost 1 base and J 2 bases, leaving 6 bases between the germline ends. Germline V lookup: CDR1 KGHSH, CDR2 LQKENI. This CDR3 has 13 residues. The CDR3, as DNA: TGTGCCAGCTCACCACAGGCCACCTACGAGCAGTACTTC. Translated: CASSPQATYEQYF. The variable domain in full, with the rest retrieved from reference TRBV18 and TRBJ2-7, is NAGVMQNPRHLVRRRGQEARLRCSPMKGHSHVYWYRQLPEEGLKFMVYLQKENIIDESGMPKERFSAEFPKEGPSILRIQQVVRGDSAAYFCASSPQATYEQYFGPGTRLTVT.

V and J are TRBV20-1 and TRBJ2-7; D ambiguous. The germline CDR1 and CDR2 sequences are DFQATT and SNEGSKA (reference sequence). CDR3 length: 13 residues. Trimming left V 3 bases short and J 3 bases short, with 12 bases between. The CDR3 DNA is TGCAGTGCTAGTGAAGCACCTAACTACGAGCAGTACTTC. Protein sequence: CSASEAPNYEQYF.

This clonotype appeared a few times. The rearrangement links TRBV6-2 or TRBV6-3 to TRBJ1-5; no reliable D call. Trimming cost V 0 bases and J 1 base, with 10 bases left between them. The CDR3 runs 16 residues. The germline CDR1 and CDR2 sequences are MNHEY and SVGEGT. The CDR3: CASSYSRRASNQPQHF. In nucleotides, the CDR3 is TGTGCCAGCAGTTACTCTAGGAGGGCGAGCAATCAGCCCCAGCATTTT.

This clonotype was seen repeatedly, ten times or more. The rearrangement joins TRBV7-8 to TRBJ2-1, with 10 bases matching TRBD1. The CDR3 extends over 15 amino acids. V shed 5 bases and J 7 bases; nucleotides not matched to a gene: 8. Germline V gives CDR1 SGHVS, CDR2 FQNEAQ. As DNA, the CDR3 is TGTGCCAGCAGCCCGACAGGGGGCGTAGTAAATGAGCAGTTCTTC. It encodes CASSPTGGVVNEQFF.